Below, one T cell receptor (beta chain) is given with its context. It has no known antigen specificity. The input lacks base qualities; no much larger clone sits a single base away. The entry originates in a study of OX40 agonist ivuxolimab in advanced cancers. For the study in its entirety: Ivuxolimab, which targeted the costimulatory receptor OX40 (CD134), was an agonistic, fully human IgG2 monoclonal antibody. Intravenous ivuxolimab was administered to patients every 2 weeks at six dose levels: 0.01, 0.1, 0.3, 1.5, 3 and 10 mg/kg. Among the roughly 54 dose-escalation patients, about 19 had hepatocellular carcinoma, about 15 melanoma, 9 renal cell carcinoma and 9 head and neck cancer. In the dose-escalation cohort, 75% to 85% of patients were male, and the mean age was 60 years with a range of about 20 to 80. Prior anti-PD-1, anti-PD-L1 or anti-CTLA-4 therapy was permitted, and about two fifths of dose-escalation patients had received checkpoint inhibitors. Three dose-escalation patients achieved partial responses, one with hepatocellular carcinoma and two with cutaneous melanoma. The point of sequencing TCRbeta in the periphery was to test whether ivuxolimab changed TCR sequence diversity and drove clonal T-cell expansion. The monotherapy dose-escalation portion (N = 52 patients) of the phase I ivuxolimab trial is reported in the paper. What the authors observed across the whole study: In the 0.1-3.0 mg/kg groups, partial responders had among the lowest normalized peripheral clonal expansion, particularly in CD8+ T cells. Low levels of normalized T-cell clonal expansion were also seen in some nonresponding patients. After ivuxolimab, more expanded clones were found on average in CD8+ T cells than in CD4+ T cells. At doses from 0.1 to 3.0 mg/kg, clonal expansion was seen in both CD4+ and CD8+ blood T cells between baseline and week 6. Antigen specificity was not determined for the clonally expanded peripheral T cells.

Patients with autoimmune disease history or receiving systemic immunosuppression were excluded from the trial. Peripheral blood for TCR sequencing was collected from all dose cohorts at baseline, on cycle 4 day 1, and on cycle 7 day 1. The samples were drawn from a first-in-human, open-label, multicenter phase I dose-escalation trial of ivuxolimab. Adults with locally advanced or metastatic melanoma, renal cell carcinoma, hepatocellular carcinoma or head and neck squamous cell carcinoma were enrolled in the trial. CD4+ and CD8+ T cells were sorted separately from peripheral blood before TCR sequencing. Genomic DNA was isolated from the sorted cells so that the TCRbeta CDR3 region could be sequenced. The immunoSEQ Assay was used to sequence the TCRbeta CDR3 regions. What TCRdb holds here is the immuneACCESS table cut down to in-frame rearrangements. Part of the clones is not present; checked against another copy, under half of the missing clones reflect an unresolved V gene, and the others are unexplained. The sample table records about 61,000 clones; more than 70% of these occur just once. The ten largest make up under 0.65% of the sample.

This receptor was identified in an adult with an advanced solid tumor such as melanoma, head and neck, liver or kidney cancer. Sequenced material: CD4+ or CD8+ T cells sorted from blood, taken in a trial of the OX40 agonist ivuxolimab.

The CDR3 is CASSIEGRGLGYNEQFF. Read as DNA, the sequence is TGTGCCAGTAGTATAGAGGGACGAGGGTTGGGCTACAATGAGCAGTTCTTC. The chain is assembled from TRBV19 and TRBJ2-1; the D call is tentative, TRBD1 or TRBD2, as each matches 5 bases. The CDR3 runs 17 amino acids, cysteine and phenylalanine included. CDR3 DNA is the only sequence kept; it has 51 bases, read in frame from the first base. Trimming at the junction amounts to 0 bases on V and 3 bases on J, and the germline ends lie 15 bases apart. The germline V gene (reference sequence) provides CDR1 LNHDA and CDR2 SQIVND.